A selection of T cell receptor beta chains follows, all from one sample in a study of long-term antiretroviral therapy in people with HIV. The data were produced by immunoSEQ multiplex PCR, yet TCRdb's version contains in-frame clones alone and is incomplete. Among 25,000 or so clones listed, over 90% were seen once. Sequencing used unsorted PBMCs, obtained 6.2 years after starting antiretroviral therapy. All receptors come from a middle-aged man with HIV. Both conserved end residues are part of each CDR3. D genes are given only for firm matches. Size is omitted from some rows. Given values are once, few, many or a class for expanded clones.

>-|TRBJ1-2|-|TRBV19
TGTGCCAGTAGTTTTACACGTGCCAACTATGGCTACACCTTC
CASSFTRANYGYTF
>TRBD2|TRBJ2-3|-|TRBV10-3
TGTGCCATCAGTCCTGGGGGAGCGGGAGGCACAGATACGCAGTATTTT
CAISPGGAGGTDTQYF
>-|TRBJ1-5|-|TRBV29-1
TGCAGCGTTGCGGGTTGGAATCAGCCCCAGCATTTT
CSVAGWNQPQHF
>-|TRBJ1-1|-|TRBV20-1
TGCAGTGCTAGTGCAGGAACTGAAGCTTTCTTT
CSASAGTEAFF
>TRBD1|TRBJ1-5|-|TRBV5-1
TGCGCCAGCAGCTTAGAAGGGACAGGGGACCAGCCCCAGCATTTT
CASSLEGTGDQPQHF
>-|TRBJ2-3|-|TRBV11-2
TGTGCCAGCAGCGAGAACAGGCAAACGGCAGATACGCAGTATTTT
CASSENRQTADTQYF
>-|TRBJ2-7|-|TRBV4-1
TGCGCCAGCAGCCAAGAAGAATACGGGAACTCCTACGAGCAGTACTTC
CASSQEEYGNSYEQYF
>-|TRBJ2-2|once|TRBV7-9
TGTGCCAGCACCCCGGGACCGACTTTGAAGCTGTTTTTT
CASTPGPTLKLFF
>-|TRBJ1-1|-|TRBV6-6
TGTGCCAGTGTGGGTGGTGGAGACACTGAAGCTTTCTTT
CASVGGGDTEAFF
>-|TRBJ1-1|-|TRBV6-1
TGTGCCAGCAGTAAGACTAACACTGAAGCTTTCTTT
CASSKTNTEAFF
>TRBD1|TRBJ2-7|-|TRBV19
TGTGCCAGTAGGAAGGACAGGGCAACCTACGAGCAGTACTTC
CASRKDRATYEQYF
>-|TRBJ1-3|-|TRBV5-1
TGCGCCAGCAGCTTGGATGTCTCTGGAAACACCATATATTTT
CASSLDVSGNTIYF
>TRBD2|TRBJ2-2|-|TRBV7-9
TGTGCCAGCAGCTTAGAGGTAGCGGGAGGACCCACCGGGGAGCTGTTTTTT
CASSLEVAGGPTGELFF
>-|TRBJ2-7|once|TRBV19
TGTGCCAGTAGTATAGGCTCGCAGGGTAACTACGAGCAGTACTTC
CASSIGSQGNYEQYF
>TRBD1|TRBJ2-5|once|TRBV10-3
TGTGCCATCAGTGGTGGACAGGGGGTTTCTCGCGAGACCCAGTACTTC
CAISGGQGVSRETQYF
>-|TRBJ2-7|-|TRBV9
TGTGCCAGCAGCGTAGGCATAGCCCCCTACGAGCAGTACTTC
CASSVGIAPYEQYF
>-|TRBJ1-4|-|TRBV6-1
TGTGCCAGCAGTGAACTTAAGACAGGCGAAAAACTGTTTTTT
CASSELKTGEKLFF
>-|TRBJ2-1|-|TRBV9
TGTGCCAGCAGCGTAGTCGGACAGCTAAACAATGAGCAGTTCTTC
CASSVVGQLNNEQFF
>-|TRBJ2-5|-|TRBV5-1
TGCGCCAGCAGCTTGGATCTGGGCAGGGAGACCCAGTACTTC
CASSLDLGRETQYF
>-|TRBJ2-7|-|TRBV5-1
TGCGCCAGCAGTCCGCCGGGGAGCTCGGGGGAAGAGCAGTACTTC
CASSPPGSSGEEQYF
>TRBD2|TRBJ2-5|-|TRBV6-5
TGTGCCAGCAGGTCGGGGGGTTTTTCAGAGACCCAGTACTTC
CASRSGGFSETQYF
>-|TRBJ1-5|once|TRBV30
TGTGCCTGGAGTGTACCCTGGGGGGACGGCCCCCAGCATTTT
CAWSVPWGDGPQHF
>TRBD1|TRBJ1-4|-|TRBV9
TGTGCCAGCAGCTCCGGGGGGGCAGGGGGCGAAAAACTGTTTTTT
CASSSGGAGGEKLFF
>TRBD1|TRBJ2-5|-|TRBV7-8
TGTGCCGCACAATCGGGACAGTACCAAGAGACCCAGTACTTC
CAAQSGQYQETQYF
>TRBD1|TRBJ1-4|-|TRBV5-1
TGCGCCAGCAGCTTGCAGGGGGATAATGAAAAACTGTTTTTT
CASSLQGDNEKLFF
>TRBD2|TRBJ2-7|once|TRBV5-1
TGCGCCAGCAGCGAACAAGCGGGGTCCTACGAGCAGTACTTC
CASSEQAGSYEQYF
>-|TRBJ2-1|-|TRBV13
TGTGCCAGCAGCCCCGCCGTGGGCCCCTCCTACAATGAGCAGTTCTTC
CASSPAVGPSYNEQFF
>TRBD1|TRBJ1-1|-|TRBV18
TGTGCCAGCTCACGTACAGGGGGCAATGAAGCTTTCTTT
CASSRTGGNEAFF
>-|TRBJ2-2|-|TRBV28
TGTGCCAGCAGTTTCTCCCGAGGGACCGGGGAGCTGTTTTTT
CASSFSRGTGELFF